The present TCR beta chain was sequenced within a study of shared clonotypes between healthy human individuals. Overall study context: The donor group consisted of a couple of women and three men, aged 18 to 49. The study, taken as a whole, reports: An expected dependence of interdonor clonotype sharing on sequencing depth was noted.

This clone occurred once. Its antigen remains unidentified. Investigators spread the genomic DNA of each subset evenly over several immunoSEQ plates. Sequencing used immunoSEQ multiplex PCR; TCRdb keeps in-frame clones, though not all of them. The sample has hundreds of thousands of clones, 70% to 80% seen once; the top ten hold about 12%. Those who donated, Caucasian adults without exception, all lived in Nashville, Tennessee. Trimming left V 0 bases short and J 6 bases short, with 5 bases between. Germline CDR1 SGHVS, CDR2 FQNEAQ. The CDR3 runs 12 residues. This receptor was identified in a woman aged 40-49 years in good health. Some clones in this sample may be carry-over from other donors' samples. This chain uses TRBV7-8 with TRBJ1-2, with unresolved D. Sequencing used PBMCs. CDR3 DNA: TGTGCCAGCAGCTTAGCCCCTGATGGCTACACCTTC. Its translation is CASSLAPDGYTF.